There are a few counts of the clone carrying this TCR beta chain. As yet, its antigen is unknown. The data derive from a study of T cell responses to AZD1222 COVID-19 vaccine. Overall study results and limits: Spike-specific TCR breadth and depth both grew after two AZD1222 doses.

Repertoires were generated with immunoSEQ multiplex PCR, while TCRdb's copy carries only in-frame clones and drops some. The repertoire holds roughly 200,000 clones, with 85% to 95% as singletons. Germline V gives CDR1 LGHNA, CDR2 YSLEER. The CDR3 contains 13 residues. V lost 4 bases and J lost 9, with 13 bases in between. The sample was peripheral blood, taken 28 days after the second dose of the MenACWY control vaccine. The clonotype was recovered from an adult who received the MenACWY meningococcal vaccine as a control. The chain combines TRBV4-3 with TRBJ2-1; D is ambiguous. The CDR3 region is CASSRGGVGEQFF. CDR3 nucleotides: TGCGCCAGCAGCCGGGGTGGCGTTGGTGAGCAGTTCTTC.